Listed below are T cell receptor beta chains from one sample, sequenced in a study of shared clonotypes between healthy human individuals. Only in-frame clones appear in the TCRdb table, and some are missing; sequencing was by immunoSEQ multiplex PCR. The sample has more than 1.2 million clones; approximately 98.5% are singletons. Material: naive CD4+ T cells sorted from blood. The receptors originated from a man in his thirties or forties in good health. Both conserved end residues are part of each CDR3. The D gene is left open where the match is weak. Clone size is stated in some rows and not others, as once, few, many or a class when expanded.

V gene	CDR3 length	clone size	D gene	J gene	CDR3 DNA	CDR3 protein
TRBV4-3	15	-	-	TRBJ1-2	TGCGCCAGCAGCCAAGAGGGCAGGGTCGTAAGCGGCTACACCTTC	CASSQEGRVVSGYTF
TRBV7-3	13	-	-	TRBJ2-3	TGTGCCAGCAGCTTAACAGGCACAGATACGCAGTATTTT	CASSLTGTDTQYF
TRBV30	13	-	-	TRBJ2-2	TGTGCCTGGAAGGGTGGGGGCACCGGGGAGCTGTTTTTT	CAWKGGGTGELFF
TRBV7-9	15	-	TRBD2	TRBJ2-1	TGTGCCAGCAGCTTAAGGCGGGAGCAGTACAATGAGCAGTTCTTC	CASSLRREQYNEQFF
TRBV28	13	-	-	TRBJ2-5	TGTGCCAGCAGTTTCGGTATGGGAGAGACCCAGTACTTC	CASSFGMGETQYF
TRBV7-9	13	-	-	TRBJ1-2	TGTGCCAGCAGCTTGTCACAGGACTATGGCTACACCTTC	CASSLSQDYGYTF
TRBV7-2	15	once	-	TRBJ2-3	TGTGCCAGCAGCTTCCGGCCCTCGGAGGTAGATACGCAGTATTTT	CASSFRPSEVDTQYF
TRBV7-2	13	once	-	TRBJ2-7	TGTGCCAGCAGCTTTGGGCAGGGCGACGAGCAGTACTTC	CASSFGQGDEQYF
TRBV7-8	15	once	-	TRBJ2-1	TGTGCCAGCAGCTTTTTAGGACCAAGAACAATGACGCAGTTCTTC	CASSFLGPRTMTQFF
TRBV23-1	14	-	-	TRBJ2-7	TGCGCCAGCCCCTCTAGGGGTTTCACCTACGAGCAGTACTTC	CASPSRGFTYEQYF
TRBV2	12	once	-	TRBJ2-5	TGTGCCAGCAATGCGGATACGGAGACCCAGTACTTC	CASNADTETQYF
TRBV28	11	-	-	TRBJ1-5	TGTGCCAGCACTCGGGGTCAGCCCCAGCATTTT	CASTRGQPQHF
TRBV28	13	-	-	TRBJ1-1	TGTGCCAGCAGTTTCACAGGTCCCAACAAAGCTTTCTTT	CASSFTGPNKAFF
TRBV2	14	-	TRBD2	TRBJ2-1	TGTGCCAGCAGTGTCGGGGGGTCCTACAATGAGCAGTTCTTC	CASSVGGSYNEQFF
TRBV18	14	-	TRBD1	TRBJ2-7	TGTGCCAGCTCCGGGACAGGGGGCTCCTACGAGCAGTACTTC	CASSGTGGSYEQYF
TRBV5-8	13	few	-	TRBJ1-1	TGTGCCAGCGCTCGGTTCAGGAGTATTGAAGCTTTCTTT	CASARFRSIEAFF
TRBV7-3	16	-	-	TRBJ2-3	TGTGCCAGCAGGTCTTGGAACCGGGACACCACAGATACGCAGTATTTT	CASRSWNRDTTDTQYF
TRBV30	14	-	-	TRBJ1-1	TGTGCCTGGAGTGTATGGCGGGGGGGCACTGAAGCTTTCTTT	CAWSVWRGGTEAFF
TRBV9	13	-	-	TRBJ1-1	TGTGCCAGCAGCCCAACAGCGTACACTGAAGCTTTCTTT	CASSPTAYTEAFF
TRBV28	15	-	-	TRBJ1-5	TGTGCCAGCAGTCTACTGACACCTAGCAATCAGCCCCAGCATTTT	CASSLLTPSNQPQHF
TRBV4-1	20	-	-	TRBJ2-2	TGCGCCAGCAGCCAAGGGGAGTTTCTTGGGGGCCCCTCCAACACCGGGGAGCTGTTTTTT	CASSQGEFLGGPSNTGELFF
TRBV28	14	-	-	TRBJ1-2	TGTGCCAGCACCAGGACCTGGCGGAACTATGGCTACACCTTC	CASTRTWRNYGYTF
TRBV5-1	14	-	-	TRBJ2-7	TGCGCCAGCAGCCCCGCTAGGGTGGACTACGAGCAGTACTTC	CASSPARVDYEQYF
TRBV5-1	16	-	-	TRBJ2-3	TGCGCCAGCAGCCCGGTCGGTGACAAAGGACAGATAACGCAGTATTTT	CASSPVGDKGQITQYF
TRBV5-1	14	-	-	TRBJ2-7	TGCGCCAGCTTCCGAGGGGGGAACTCCTACGAGCAGTACTTC	CASFRGGNSYEQYF
TRBV18	11	-	-	TRBJ1-4	TGTGCCAGCTCTCCTGAGGAAAAACTGTTTTTT	CASSPEEKLFF
TRBV28	10	-	-	TRBJ2-5	TGTGCCAGCAGCCAAGAGACCCAGTACTTC	CASSQETQYF
TRBV5-1	14	-	TRBD2	TRBJ2-2	TGCGCCAGCAGCAACCCGGGGGGCACCGGGGAGCTGTTTTTT	CASSNPGGTGELFF
TRBV9	13	-	-	TRBJ2-5	TGTGCCAGCAGCGATCGGGGTTGGGAGACCCAGTACTTC	CASSDRGWETQYF
TRBV2	14	-	TRBD1	TRBJ1-1	TGTGCCAGCAGGACAGGGGGCCGGAACACTGAAGCTTTCTTT	CASRTGGRNTEAFF
TRBV7-2	14	-	-	TRBJ1-2	TGTGCCAGCAGCTTAGGAAGGACGGCATATGGCTACACCTTC	CASSLGRTAYGYTF
TRBV11-3	14	-	-	TRBJ1-2	TGTGCCAGCAGCTACCTGACATTGGCTTATGGCTACACCTTC	CASSYLTLAYGYTF
TRBV11-2	16	-	TRBD2	TRBJ2-5	TGTGCCAGCAGGTTAAGATTAGCGGGACTACAAGAGACCCAGTACTTC	CASRLRLAGLQETQYF
TRBV7-6	15	-	-	TRBJ1-2	TGTGCCAGCAGCTTAACGTCAGGAGGCAACTATGGCTACACCTTC	CASSLTSGGNYGYTF
TRBV5-1	14	-	-	TRBJ2-7	TGCGCCAGCAGCCCCGGGACCCCAGGGGCCGAGCAGTACTTC	CASSPGTPGAEQYF
TRBV7-9	15	-	-	TRBJ1-5	TGTGCCAGCCAGAGTGGCCAGGCCTACAATCAGCCCCAGCATTTT	CASQSGQAYNQPQHF
TRBV7-9	12	-	-	TRBJ1-5	TGTGCCAGCAGCTCTTATTCTTGGCCCCAGCATTTT	CASSSYSWPQHF
TRBV7-3	13	-	TRBD1	TRBJ2-1	TGTGCCAGCAGCCCTCGGGACAGCAATGAGCAGTTCTTC	CASSPRDSNEQFF